The 7 T cell receptor beta chains below all came from one sample that was sequenced in a study of cytomegalovirus exposure and HLA in healthy donors. The PCR ran on 60 Vbeta and 13 Jbeta primers. Assay used: immunoSEQ multiplex PCR; TCRdb lists only in-frame clones, some missing. The sample carries approximately 160,000 clones, roughly 75% recorded once. Sequencing input: PBMCs. All receptors derive from a male donor in good health and CMV-seronegative.

The V gene is TRBV2, the J gene TRBJ1-6; D may be TRBD1 (6 bases). Germline values: CDR1 SNHLY, CDR2 FYNNEI. The V end lost 0 bases, the J end lost 14 bases, and 17 bases lay between the germline ends. This CDR3 comprises 15 residues. Written as DNA, the CDR3 is TGTGCCAGCAGTGAAGCGGGGGCGGGTAAATGCACCCTCCACTTT. It yields the protein CASSEAGAGKCTLHF.

V is TRBV5-4 and J is TRBJ2-7, with 10 positions matching TRBD2. The germline gives CDR1 SGHNT, CDR2 YYREEE (reference sequence). With 3 bases clipped from V and 5 bases from J, the junction kept 8 bases outside the gene matches. This CDR3 has 15 amino acids. The CDR3 DNA is TGTGCCAGCAGCTCACCCTCGGGACTAGCGAACGAGCAGTACTTC. Translating gives CASSSPSGLANEQYF.

This sequence joins TRBV9 and TRBJ2-3, with 8 bases aligning to TRBD2. Germline trimming cut 4 bases from V and 5 bases from J; bases unmatched to any gene: 9. This CDR3 spans 15 amino acids. Looked up from germline, CDR1 is SGDLS and CDR2 is YYNGEE. CDR3: CASSPARGGIDTQYF. Here the CDR3 DNA reads TGTGCCAGCAGCCCTGCTCGGGGGGGGATAGATACGCAGTATTTT.

The chain has TRBV14 and TRBJ2-5; 10 nucleotides align to TRBD2. This CDR3 spans 16 amino acids. V gave up 4 bases and J gave up 7 bases; unmatched junction bases: 12. From germline, CDR1 is SGHDN and CDR2 FVKESK. The CDR3 here is CASSPQVAGGPGTQYF. For the CDR3, the DNA is TGTGCCAGCAGCCCGCAGGTAGCGGGGGGCCCGGGGACCCAGTACTTC.

This chain uses TRBV9 with TRBJ2-7; the match to TRBD2 covers 8 bases. The germline V gene has CDR1 SGDLS and CDR2 YYNGEE. The J segment lost 0 bases and the V segment lost 4 bases, leaving 3 bases of the junction unmatched. This CDR3 comprises 14 residues. The CDR3 DNA reads as TGTGCCAGCAGCAGTAGCGGGAACTCCTACGAGCAGTACTTC. It yields the protein CASSSSGNSYEQYF.

The chain couples TRBV18 to TRBJ1-2; weak D call: TRBD1 (5 bases). Germline values: CDR1 KGHSH, CDR2 LQKENI. The CDR3 is 15 amino acids. V lost 8 bases to trimming and J lost 4 bases, with 20 bases between them. CDR3 nucleotides: TGTGCCAGCCACACCGGGGGGGGGAAGATCTATGGCTACACCTTC. It is translated as CASHTGGGKIYGYTF.

This chain's CDR3 is CASSSASGSIGGELFF. The CDR3 DNA reads as TGTGCCAGCAGCTCCGCTAGCGGGAGTATCGGCGGGGAGCTGTTTTTT. The chain uses TRBV7-3 and TRBJ2-2; 10 bases agree with TRBD2. The CDR3 is 16 amino acids. Trimming at V came to 4 bases and at J to 7 bases, leaving 9 bases not matched to a gene. The germline V gene has CDR1 SGHTA and CDR2 FQGTGA.